The clone carrying this T cell receptor (beta chain) has a handful of counts. Its matching antigen is unknown. The data were taken from a study of T cells after yellow fever vaccination. Regarding the study as a whole: FACS-sorted repertoires might harbor abundant contaminating clonotypes from the bulk population. Clonotypes found in both CD4 and CD8 compartments made up a small share.

Via MiXCR, TCRdb re-called the 5' RACE reads, giving one row per CDR3 protein. The sample lists roughly 250,000 distinct CDR3 sequences; 10% to 15% were seen once. Looked up from germline, CDR1 is KGHDR and CDR2 is SFDVKD. The CDR3 extends over 13 amino acids. V lost 9 bases, J lost 6 bases, and 4 bases stayed unmatched. This receptor was identified in a man aged 25-45 years who received the YFV17D yellow fever vaccine. This rearrangement joins TRBV24-1 to TRBJ2-1, with 10 nucleotides matching TRBD1. The source material was CD4+ T cells sorted from PBMCs, sampled 45 days after the yellow fever booster vaccination. The CDR3 DNA is TGTGCCACCTCAGGACAGGGGGTCAATGAGCAGTTCTTC. Its protein product is CATSGQGVNEQFF.